This T cell receptor (beta chain) was recorded in a study of CD8 T cells in ankylosing spondylitis. Study-level points and caveats: There was a TCR beta motif, made of several highly homologous variants, that appeared characteristic of ankylosing spondylitis blood. Reports say disease-linked clones showed up significantly more in matched ankylosing spondylitis synovial fluid. Reports of some motif variants in reactive arthritis synovial fluid and blood predate this one.

There are a few counts of this clonotype. The target antigen is unknown. Each CDR3 protein is one row after TCRdb ran MiXCR on the 5' RACE reads. The sample carries 200,000 to 250,000 distinct CDR3 sequences, roughly a tenth recorded once. Unmatched junction bases numbered 4, after V lost 6 bases and J lost 2 bases. The germline gives CDR1 SQVTM, CDR2 ANQGSEA. The CDR3 has 14 residues. The V and J genes are TRBV29-1 and TRBJ2-3; 11 bases agree with TRBD2. The TCR comes from a male donor with ankylosing spondylitis or in good health (not recorded which). The sample was blood, either unsorted or a sorted T cell fraction (not recorded which). The CDR3 DNA follows: TGCAGCGTAGTACTAGCGGGAGCCACAGATACGCAGTATTTT. It translates to CSVVLAGATDTQYF.